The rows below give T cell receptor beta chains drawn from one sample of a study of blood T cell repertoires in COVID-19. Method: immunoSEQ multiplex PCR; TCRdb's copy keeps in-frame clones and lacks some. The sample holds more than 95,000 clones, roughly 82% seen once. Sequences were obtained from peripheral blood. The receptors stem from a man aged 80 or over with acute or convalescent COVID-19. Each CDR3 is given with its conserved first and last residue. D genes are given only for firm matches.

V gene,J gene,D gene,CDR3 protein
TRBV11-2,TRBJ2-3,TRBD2,CASSLVTGGFGTDTQYF
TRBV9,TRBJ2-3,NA,CASSVAQALGTDTQYF
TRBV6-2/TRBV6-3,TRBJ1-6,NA,CASSYSTVKNSPLHF
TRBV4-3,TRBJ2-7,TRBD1,CASSQEVTGQGYEQYF
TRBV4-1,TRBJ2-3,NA,CASSQERTVLTDTQYF
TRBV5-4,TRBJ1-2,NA,CASSVDRNYGYTF
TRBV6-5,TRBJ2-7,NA,CASGQQGHEQYF
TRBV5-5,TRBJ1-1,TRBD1,CASSLMGQTIEAFF
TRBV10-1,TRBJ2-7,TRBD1,CASSESRAGGYEQYF
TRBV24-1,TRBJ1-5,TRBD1,CATSEQGPNQPQHF
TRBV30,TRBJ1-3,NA,CAWSEQGLGNTIYF
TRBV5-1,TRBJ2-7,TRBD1,CASSPGQGNEQYF
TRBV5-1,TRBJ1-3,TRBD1,CASSFQGGGNTIYF
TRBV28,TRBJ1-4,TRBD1,CASSLRGTGDEKLFF
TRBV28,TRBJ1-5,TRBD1,CASSSRQGSNQPQHF
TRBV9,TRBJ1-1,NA,CASSVSGGMDTEAFF
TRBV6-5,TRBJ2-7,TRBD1,CASSWTGAPLGEQYF
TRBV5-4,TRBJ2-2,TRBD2,CASSPGTSGAGNTGELFF
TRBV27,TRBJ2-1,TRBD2,CASGTSGPSSYNEQFF
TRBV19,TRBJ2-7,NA,CASSASAGYEQYF
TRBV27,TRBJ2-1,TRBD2,CASSPGTSGRIPYNEQFF
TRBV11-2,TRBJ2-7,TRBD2,CASSIARRGSYEQYF
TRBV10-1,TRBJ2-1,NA,CASSDGYLSEQFF
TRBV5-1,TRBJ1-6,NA,CASSLRGEPNSPLHF